These 13 T cell receptor beta chains came from one sample sequenced in a study of blood T cells in healthy people across ages. With a J-beta primer mix and a sample-barcoded 5' primer, a second PCR ran roughly 6 to 11 cycles. TCRdb reprocessed the 5' RACE reads with MiXCR, giving one entry per CDR3 protein. Here the sample spans about 640,000 distinct CDR3 sequences, roughly 53% being singletons. Sequencing used blood. These receptors originate from a man between 60 and 70 years old in good health.

This rearrangement joins TRBV3-1 to TRBJ2-5; 7 nucleotides match TRBD1. The V segment lost 6 bases and the J segment 6 bases; nucleotides outside the gene matches: 10. Germline CDR1 and CDR2: LGHDT and YNNKEL (reference sequence). CDR3 size: 14 residues. This CDR3 is CASRLNRGKKTQYF. Here the CDR3 DNA reads TGTGCCAGCAGGCTTAACAGGGGCAAAAAGACCCAGTACTTC.

The chain combines TRBV2 with TRBJ2-3; D is perhaps TRBD2 (6 bases). Between the trimmed V and J ends, which lost 6 bases and 0 bases, there was a span of 16 bases. Per germline, CDR1 SNHLY and CDR2 FYNNEI. The CDR3 extends over 16 amino acids. CDR3 in DNA: TGTGCCAGCAGACCCTCCGCAGGGACTAGCACAGATACGCAGTATTTT. It yields the protein CASRPSAGTSTDTQYF.

The chain employs TRBV24-1 and TRBJ2-1, with 10 nucleotides matching TRBD1. The ends lost 7 bases at V and 8 bases at J; junction bases unmatched: 13. This CDR3 has 16 residues. Germline CDR1 and CDR2: KGHDR and SFDVKD. CDR3 nucleotide sequence: TGTGCCACCAGCGATCTAGGGACAGGGGAGAGGGATGAGCAGTTCTTC. Its translation: CATSDLGTGERDEQFF.

V gene TRBV29-1 combines with J gene TRBJ2-1, with 7 bases fitting TRBD1. The CDR3 runs 12 residues. Germline V gene data show CDR1 as SQVTM and CDR2 as ANQGSEA. The trim removed 7 bases at V and 7 bases at J, leaving 7 bases unmatched. The CDR3 region has the DNA TGCAGCGGGATATCAGGGGGTAATGAGCAGTTCTTC. Its translation: CSGISGGNEQFF.

The V gene is TRBV5-5, the J gene TRBJ2-1; no definite D call. Germline lookup yields CDR1 SGHKS and CDR2 YYEKEE (reference sequence). With 4 bases removed from V and 9 bases from J, the gap between germline ends came to 17 bases. This CDR3 has 14 amino acids. The CDR3 DNA follows: TGTGCCAGCAGCAGGAGCCCATTCGTGGGTGAGCAGTTCTTC. As protein: CASSRSPFVGEQFF. The full variable domain, rest sourced from reference TRBV5-5 and TRBJ2-1, is DAGVTQSPTHLIKTRGQQVTLRCSPISGHKSVSWYQQVLGQGPQFIFQYYEKEERGRGNFPDRFSARQFPNYSSELNVNALLLGDSALYLCASSRSPFVGEQFFGPGTRLTVL.

This chain connects TRBV15 to TRBJ2-5; 9 bases agree with TRBD1. The V gene's germline CDR1 is LNHNV and CDR2 YYDKDF (reference sequence). The length of the CDR3 is 15 residues. Germline trimming cut 3 bases from V and 11 bases from J; bases unmatched to any gene: 13. CDR3 sequence (DNA): TGTGCCACCAGCAGCGGATGGGACAGGGTAATTCTTCAGTACTTC. Its protein product is CATSSGWDRVILQYF.

The chain recombines TRBV20-1 with TRBJ2-5; TRBD1 aligns across 7 bases. V was clipped by 4 bases and J by 1 base; unmatched bases: 6. This CDR3 spans 14 amino acids. Per the germline V gene, CDR1 is DFQATT and CDR2 is SNEGSKA (reference sequence). CDR3 loop: CSAISEGAQETQYF. The CDR3 nucleotides are TGCAGTGCTATATCCGAGGGGGCCCAAGAGACCCAGTACTTC.

This clonotype was counted a few times. The CDR3 DNA is TGCAGTGCTAGAGGGTCTAGCGGGGCCCACACAGATACGCAGTATTTT. It yields the protein CSARGSSGAHTDTQYF. The gene calls are TRBV20-1 and TRBJ2-3, with 9 bases that match TRBD2. Germline V gene data show CDR1 as DFQATT and CDR2 as SNEGSKA (reference sequence). The length of the CDR3 is 16 residues. The V and J ends lost 1 base and 2 bases, in that order; junction bases with no gene match: 7.

The V call is TRBV10-3, the J call TRBJ1-1, with TRBD1 as a possible D gene (6 bases). Between the trimmed V and J ends, which lost 10 bases and 3 bases, there was a span of 15 bases. The CDR3 sequence is 13 residues long. Germline V gives CDR1 ENHRY, CDR2 SYGVKD. CDR3 nucleotides: TGTGCCACCGGGCCCTCAGGGGACACTGAAGCTTTCTTT. Protein product: CATGPSGDTEAFF.

The V gene is TRBV3-1, the J gene TRBJ2-3; D is ambiguous. The CDR3 length is 13 residues. V was cut by 1 base and J by 2 bases, with 4 bases left in between. CDR1 and CDR2 (germline): LGHDT, YNNKEL (reference sequence). The CDR3 region has the DNA TGTGCCAGCAGCCAAGGGACCACAGATACGCAGTATTTT. Amino acid sequence: CASSQGTTDTQYF.

This chain links TRBV12-3 or TRBV12-4 with TRBJ2-1; D not resolved. V dropped 4 bases and J dropped 8 bases, with 6 bases sitting between them. The CDR3 totals 11 residues. Here the CDR3 reads CASSSRYEQFF. CDR3 DNA: TGTGCCAGCAGTTCCCGATATGAGCAGTTCTTC.

The chain combines TRBV6-1 with TRBJ2-5; TRBD2 matches at 11 bases. V gave up 4 bases and J gave up 5 bases; unmatched junction bases: 3. CDR1 is MNHNS and CDR2 is SASEGT in the germline V gene. This CDR3 spans 14 amino acids. The CDR3 coding sequence is TGTGCCAGCAGTGCCCTAGCGGGGGGTGAGACCCAGTACTTC. This gives the protein CASSALAGGETQYF.

The chain couples TRBV6-1 to TRBJ1-6; a possible D gene is TRBD1 (5 bases). The CDR3 length is 15 residues. The V gene lost 5 bases and the J gene lost 11 bases, with 19 bases spanning the gap. Germline V gene lookup returns CDR1 MNHNS and CDR2 SASEGT. The CDR3 loop is CASSPPRGQNPPLHF. In nucleotides, the CDR3 is TGTGCCAGCAGTCCTCCGAGGGGTCAGAATCCACCCCTCCACTTT.